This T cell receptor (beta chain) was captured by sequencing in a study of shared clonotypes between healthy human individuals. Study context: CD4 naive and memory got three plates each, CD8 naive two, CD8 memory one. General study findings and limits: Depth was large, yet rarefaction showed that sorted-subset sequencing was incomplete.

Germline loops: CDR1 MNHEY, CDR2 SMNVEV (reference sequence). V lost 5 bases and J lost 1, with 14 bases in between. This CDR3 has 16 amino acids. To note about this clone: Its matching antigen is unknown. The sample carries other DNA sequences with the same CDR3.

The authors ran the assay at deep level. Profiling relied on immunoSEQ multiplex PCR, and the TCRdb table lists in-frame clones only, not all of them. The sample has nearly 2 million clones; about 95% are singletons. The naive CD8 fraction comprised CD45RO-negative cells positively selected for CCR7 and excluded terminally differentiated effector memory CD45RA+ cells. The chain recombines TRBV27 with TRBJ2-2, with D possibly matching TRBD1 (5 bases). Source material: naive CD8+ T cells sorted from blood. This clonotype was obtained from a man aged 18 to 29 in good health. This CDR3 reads CASSPSQGENTGELFF. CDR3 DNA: TGTGCCAGCAGTCCCTCCCAGGGCGAGAACACCGGGGAGCTGTTTTTT.